Sequencing of this T cell receptor (beta chain) was carried out in a study of blood T cell repertoires in COVID-19. Whole-study context: Samples taken during acute and convalescent COVID-19 were collected in the United States, Italy and Spain. PBMCs, B-cell-depleted T cells, or T cells provided the cDNA or gDNA that made up the material.

Sequenced by immunoSEQ multiplex PCR; TCRdb stores in-frame clones only, minus some. The sample lists approximately 70,000 clones; 60% to 80% were seen once. CDR3 length: 14 residues. Germline V lookup: CDR1 SNHLY, CDR2 FYNNEI. Trimming took off 4 bases at V and 2 bases at J, with 9 bases between the two ends. The receptor was isolated from a woman aged 60-75 years with acute or convalescent COVID-19. The sequenced material came from peripheral blood. This chain joins TRBV2 and TRBJ1-5; D possibly corresponds to TRBD1 (5 bases). CDR3 protein: CASSGRQRNQPQHF. CDR3 in DNA: TGTGCCAGCAGTGGACGACAGCGCAATCAGCCCCAGCATTTT.